The present T cell receptor beta chain was sequenced within a study of Ad26.COV2.S vaccination and SARS-CoV-2 variants. Findings and caveats of the study: There was reportedly substantial breadth in spike-specific CD8+ and CD4+ T cell responses after vaccination.

CDR1 is MNHNY and CDR2 is SVGAGI in the germline V gene (reference sequence). The V end lost 5 bases, the J end lost 1 base, and 21 bases lay between the germline ends. The CDR3 length is 18 residues. This clone has only one observation. What it binds is not known. Clones were sequenced by immunoSEQ multiplex PCR, and TCRdb holds only the in-frame ones, with some missing. In the table there are about 380,000 clones, around 82% of which are singletons. This sample's treatment: some 19 received Ad26.COV2.S at low or high dose, single or two shots; 5 received placebo; per-sample allocation not given. Collection of samples fell on day 63 after the first vaccine or placebo injection.

This specimen was peripheral blood, taken in a trial of Ad26.COV2.S vaccine versus placebo. This receptor was taken from a person between 18 and 60 years old who received the Ad26.COV2.S COVID-19 vaccine or a placebo. The chain combines TRBV6-6 with TRBJ1-5; D is perhaps TRBD1 (5 bases). CDR3 nucleotides: TGTGCCAGCAGTCCCTACCCGGGAGGCAGGGAGAGCAATCAGCCCCAGCATTTT. Protein: CASSPYPGGRESNQPQHF.